Detailed here is one T cell receptor beta chain. This clonotype was observed at least ten times. Its antigen is still unknown. Per-base qualities were not stored, and no clone one base away is much larger. This entry comes from a study of naive and memory T cell subsets (dated by TCRdb to about 2017). For the wider study: According to the figure summarizing the samples, there were around 10 blood donors, 7 tuberculin skin test biopsies and 3 saline control biopsies. PCR2 was typically a SYBR Green qPCR stopped at a set threshold; low-input samples could instead use end-point PCR (roughly 6 cycles).

The study reported a robust and sensitive protocol to amplify, sequence and analyze TCRs, based on 3' ligation of a UMI-containing oligonucleotide to TCR cDNA. For whole blood analysis, less than 3 ml of peripheral blood was drawn from adult healthy volunteers into Tempus tubes, and RNA was extracted according to the manufacturer's instructions. Total RNA was used without cell sorting and was treated with RQ1 DNase before reverse transcription, with a target input of roughly 1 to 1000 ng. To check how robust the pipeline was in samples where T cells make up a minority population, libraries were built from skin biopsies and whole blood. Libraries were made using 5' RACE. Four rounds of PCR, run with the SP2 primer together with nested alpha and beta constant region primers, were used to amplify the ligated cDNA. For the blood and skin samples, TCR RNA was reverse transcribed with SuperScript IV using primers for the alpha and beta constant regions. T4 RNA ligase 1 was used to ligate an oligonucleotide containing the Illumina SP2 primer and a UMI to the 3' end of the cDNA. To prevent hairpin formation, the 12-nucleotide UMI was made up of two random hexamers with an eight-base spacer between them. From the second PCR onward, TCR alpha and beta chain libraries were processed separately and dual indexed for multiplexing. After pooling, the indexed libraries were analyzed by capillary electrophoresis and sequenced on either an Illumina MiSeq or NextSeq. Libraries were spiked with PhiX DNA at about 4.5-7.5% so that base diversity was increased and cluster recognition was improved. Turning to the authors' computational methods: Demultiplexor extracted UMIs from read 2, combined them with read 1 TCR sequence, and split reads by sample indices. Decombinator identified V and J genes and V-J junctions, assigning each TCR a five-part identifier including V and J deletions. Collapsinator used UMIs to correct sequencing errors and PCR amplification heterogeneity, producing a UMI-based abundance for each TCR. CDR3Translator turned identifiers into nucleotide sequence, translated that sequence into amino acids, and pulled out CDR3 regions based on terminal motifs. Error-corrected alpha and beta TCR counts from blood and skin were compared after normalization to input RNA amount. TCRdb reprocessed the public reads (quality trimming at Q25 with fastp, clone calling with MiXCR) and kept in-frame beta chains. Each CDR3 protein appears once, grouped with its most common genes and DNA. These V and J calls derive from TCRdb rather than the authors' analysis. For this sample there are over 45,000 distinct CDR3 sequences; 6.5% to 8.5% appear just once. Jointly, the top ten make up approximately 9.4% of the sample.

General findings and caveats noted by the study authors: The potential sensitivity of the RNA-based method to TCR transcript changes with T cell activation and differentiation was acknowledged.

The receptor was isolated from a female donor in good health.

The DNA is as follows: TGTGCCAGCAGCTTCGGACAGGGGGGTGAAAAACTGTTTTTT. Translation gives CASSFGQGGEKLFF. Here the chain combines TRBV7-9 and TRBJ1-4; 10 bases in the middle match TRBD1. The germline V gene (reference sequence) sets CDR1 to SEHNR and CDR2 to FQNEAQ. The CDR3 contains 14 residues, cysteine and phenylalanine counted. This entry keeps only the CDR3 DNA: 42 bases, framed from base 1. V is cut back by 3 bases and J by 7 bases, with 2 bases in the junction unmatched.